These T cell receptor beta chains were read from a single sample in a study of blood T cell repertoires in COVID-19. Assay used: immunoSEQ multiplex PCR; TCRdb lists only in-frame clones, some missing. The data contain 250,000 or so clones, 80% to 90% of them seen just once; the ten biggest clones take up approximately 2%. Specimen: peripheral blood. The receptors were sampled from a man in his thirties or forties with active or convalescent COVID-19. Both conserved end residues are part of each CDR3. The D gene is left open where the match is weak. Clone size is given for some rows only: seen once, a few or many times, or a class if the clone is expanded.

>few|TRBJ1-1|.|TRBV3-1/TRBV3-2
CASRGMRQGEAFF
TGTGCCAGCAGGGGTATGAGGCAGGGCGAAGCTTTCTTT
>.|TRBJ1-2|TRBD1|TRBV9
CASSVSSSGTGIFYTF
TGTGCCAGCAGCGTTTCCTCATCCGGGACAGGTATTTTCTACACCTTC
>.|TRBJ2-1|TRBD2|TRBV19
CASSIYGSGGAYKEQFF
TGTGCCAGTAGTATATATGGGAGCGGGGGGGCGTATAAGGAGCAGTTCTTC
>.|TRBJ2-2|.|TRBV2
CASTRENTGELFF
TGTGCCTCCACCCGGGAGAACACCGGGGAGCTGTTTTTT
>.|TRBJ2-7|.|TRBV5-1
CASSPTETYEQYF
TGCGCCAGCAGCCCGACAGAAACTTACGAGCAGTACTTC
>.|TRBJ1-1|.|TRBV15
CATSREPGSSTEAFF
TGTGCCACCAGCAGAGAACCGGGTTCGAGCACTGAAGCTTTCTTT
>.|TRBJ1-1|TRBD1|TRBV30
CAWRRGQITEAFF
TGTGCCTGGAGGAGGGGACAGATTACTGAAGCTTTCTTT
>.|TRBJ2-1|.|TRBV12-2
CASRVSGQGASSYNEQFF
TGTGCAAGTCGCGTCTCGGGGCAGGGGGCGAGCTCCTACAATGAGCAGTTCTTC
>.|TRBJ1-2|.|TRBV19
CASSINPGPSYGYTF
TGTGCCAGTAGTATAAACCCAGGGCCATCCTATGGCTACACCTTC
>.|TRBJ1-3|.|TRBV19
CASSIKRGSGNTIYF
TGTGCCAGTAGTATTAAGCGGGGCTCTGGAAACACCATATATTTT
>.|TRBJ1-2|.|TRBV21-1
CASSKDGKRGQGAWGYTF
TGTGCCAGCAGCAAAGATGGTAAAAGGGGACAGGGGGCTTGGGGCTACACCTTC
>.|TRBJ1-5|.|TRBV5-1
CASSVSGGNQPQHF
TGCGCCAGCAGCGTCTCAGGGGGCAATCAGCCCCAGCATTTT
>.|TRBJ2-2|.|TRBV6-9
CASSYSPRENTGELFF
TGTGCCAGCAGTTATAGTCCTAGAGAGAACACCGGGGAGCTGTTTTTT
>once|TRBJ1-6|.|TRBV4-3
CASSSLASSYNSPLHF
TGCGCCAGCAGCTCTCTGGCTAGCTCCTATAATTCACCCCTCCACTTT
>.|TRBJ1-1|TRBD1|TRBV30
CACHPTGRDTEAFF
TGTGCCTGTCATCCGACAGGGCGGGACACTGAAGCTTTCTTT
>.|TRBJ1-2|TRBD1|TRBV2
CASRSDRGPVYTF
TGTGCCAGCAGGTCGGACAGGGGGCCAGTCTACACCTTC
>.|TRBJ2-1|TRBD2|TRBV9
CASSVGAGGYNEQFF
TGTGCCAGCAGCGTAGGCGCGGGGGGGTACAATGAGCAGTTCTTC
>.|TRBJ2-7|TRBD1|TRBV7-8
CASSRGGQFYEQYF
TGTGCCAGCAGCCGAGGGGGCCAGTTTTACGAGCAGTACTTC
>.|TRBJ1-5|.|TRBV7-2
CASSQDGEQDQPQHF
TGTGCCAGCAGCCAGGACGGGGAGCAAGATCAGCCCCAGCATTTT
>.|TRBJ1-2|TRBD1|TRBV12-3/TRBV12-4
CASSPSGGNGYTF
TGTGCCAGCAGCCCCTCAGGGGGCAACGGCTACACCTTC
>.|TRBJ2-7|TRBD1|TRBV7-3
CASSFGAGGLYEQYF
TGTGCCAGCAGCTTTGGAGCAGGGGGCTTGTACGAGCAGTACTTC
>.|TRBJ2-1|.|TRBV7-3
CASSSRGSSSYNEQFF
TGTGCCAGCAGTTCCAGGGGCTCAAGCTCCTACAATGAGCAGTTCTTC
>.|TRBJ1-1|.|TRBV10-2
CASSEAENTEAFF
TGCGCCAGCAGTGAGGCAGAGAACACTGAAGCTTTCTTT
>once|TRBJ1-2|TRBD1|TRBV7-3
CASSLTGGNGYTF
TGTGCCAGCAGCCTGACAGGGGGGAATGGCTACACCTTC
>.|TRBJ1-1|.|TRBV6-6
CASSYRSGINTEAFF
TGTGCCAGCAGTTACCGGTCAGGGATTAACACTGAAGCTTTCTTT
>few|TRBJ2-2|.|TRBV6-6
CASTVWTTTTGELFF
TGTGCCAGCACGGTGTGGACAACGACCACCGGGGAGCTGTTTTTT
>.|TRBJ2-3|.|TRBV3-1/TRBV3-2
CASSQRDGKQPADTQYF
TGTGCCAGCAGCCAAAGAGACGGGAAGCAGCCCGCAGATACACAGTATTTT
>once|TRBJ2-3|TRBD2|TRBV19
CASSPEERGDLGTDTQYF
TGTGCCAGTAGTCCCGAGGAGCGGGGGGACCTAGGCACAGATACGCAGTATTTT
>once|TRBJ2-7|TRBD2|TRBV4-1
CASSQEKRGGFHEQYF
TGCGCCAGCAGCCAAGAGAAGCGGGGGGGGTTCCACGAGCAGTACTTC
>.|TRBJ2-7|TRBD2|TRBV7-8
CASSWDGTSGIYEQYF
TGTGCCAGCAGCTGGGACGGGACTAGCGGGATCTACGAGCAGTACTTC
>.|TRBJ2-3|TRBD2|TRBV9
CASSVSSGGARDTQYF
TGTGCCAGCAGCGTATCTTCCGGGGGGGCAAGGGATACGCAGTATTTT
>.|TRBJ1-6|TRBD1|TRBV23-1
CASSHGQGNNSPLHF
TGCGCCAGCAGTCACGGACAGGGGAATAATTCACCCCTCCACTTT
>.|TRBJ2-6|.|TRBV6-5
CASSYSYGGANVLTF
TGTGCCAGCAGTTACTCGTACGGGGGGGCCAACGTCCTGACTTTC
>.|TRBJ2-4|TRBD1|TRBV29-1
CSAADRGGDIQYF
TGCAGCGCCGCGGACAGGGGCGGGGACATTCAGTACTTC
>once|TRBJ2-3|.|TRBV7-3
CASSLDFTDTQYF
TGTGCCAGCAGCCTGGACTTCACAGATACGCAGTATTTT
>once|TRBJ1-4|.|TRBV4-1
CASSQDLGRVGINEKLFF
TGCGCCAGCAGCCAAGATCTTGGGAGGGTAGGAATTAATGAAAAACTGTTTTTT
>.|TRBJ2-1|TRBD2|TRBV27
CASKSGGAVTEQFF
TGTGCCAGCAAGAGCGGGGGGGCCGTCACTGAGCAGTTCTTC
>.|TRBJ2-1|.|TRBV14
CASSQGGYEQFF
TGTGCCAGCAGCCAAGGAGGATACGAGCAGTTCTTC
>.|TRBJ2-1|.|TRBV11-2
CASSSTWTDQFYNEQFF
TGTGCCAGCAGCTCGACATGGACAGACCAATTCTACAATGAGCAGTTCTTC
>.|TRBJ2-2|TRBD1|TRBV30
CAWSVGTGGGGELFF
TGTGCCTGGAGTGTAGGGACAGGGGGTGGCGGGGAGCTGTTTTTT
>.|TRBJ1-1|TRBD1|TRBV9
CASSGAIQGARGTEAFF
TGTGCCAGCAGCGGCGCAATACAGGGGGCGCGAGGAACTGAAGCTTTCTTT
>few|TRBJ2-7|.|TRBV9
CARGPLYPYEQYF
TGTGCCAGGGGCCCCCTATATCCCTACGAGCAGTACTTC
>few|TRBJ2-5|TRBD1|TRBV11-2
CASSLDRGTGWETQYF
TGTGCCAGCAGCTTAGATCGGGGGACAGGGTGGGAGACCCAGTACTTC
>.|TRBJ2-2|TRBD2|TRBV7-3
CASSSSPAGENTGELFF
TGTGCCAGCAGCTCCAGCCCGGCGGGGGAAAACACCGGGGAGCTGTTTTTT